Listed below are T cell receptor beta chains from one sample, sequenced in a study of cytomegalovirus exposure and HLA in healthy donors. The assay was immunoSEQ multiplex PCR, and TCRdb's table has in-frame clones only and misses some. The data show about 140,000 clones, about three quarters seen once. Sequencing input: PBMCs. These receptors all come from a man aged 40-49 years in good health and CMV-seronegative. CDR3s include the opening cysteine and the closing phenylalanine or tryptophan. A D gene is named only where the DNA matches it firmly. Rows may omit the clone size; those that give it use once, few, many or a size class.

v_gene	j_gene	d_gene	abundance	CDR3aa	CDR3nt
TRBV11-1	TRBJ2-5	-	-	CASSLGQGSGTQYF	TGTGCCAGCAGCTTAGGGCAGGGAAGTGGGACCCAGTACTTC
TRBV6-5	TRBJ2-3	-	-	CASSYSSKTGTQYF	TGTGCCAGCAGTTACTCGAGCAAGACAGGTACGCAGTATTTT
TRBV9	TRBJ2-7	-	-	CASSPRGPSSVSYEQYF	TGTGCCAGCAGCCCTCGTGGCCCCTCTAGCGTCTCCTACGAGCAGTACTTC
TRBV9	TRBJ2-7	-	-	CASSVQSDTYEQYF	TGTGCCAGCAGCGTACAATCCGATACTTACGAGCAGTACTTC
TRBV27	TRBJ2-5	TRBD1	-	CASSFRDRSQETQYF	TGTGCCAGCAGTTTCCGGGACAGGTCACAAGAGACCCAGTACTTC
TRBV5-4	TRBJ2-2	TRBD1	-	CASSSTGTANTGELFF	TGTGCCAGCAGCTCAACCGGGACAGCGAACACCGGGGAGCTGTTTTTT
TRBV7-8	TRBJ2-1	TRBD2	-	CASSLQTSGGEQFF	TGTGCCAGCAGCCTCCAGACTAGCGGGGGGGAGCAGTTCTTC
TRBV27	TRBJ2-1	TRBD2	-	CASSRGLADNEQFF	TGTGCCAGCAGCCGTGGACTAGCCGACAATGAGCAGTTCTTC
TRBV14	TRBJ2-5	-	-	CASSYGTLGETQYF	TGTGCCAGCAGCTACGGGACTCTTGGAGAGACCCAGTACTTC
TRBV11-2	TRBJ2-3	TRBD2	-	CASSRWEGTDTQYF	TGTGCCAGCAGCCGCTGGGAGGGAACAGATACGCAGTATTTT
TRBV19	TRBJ2-5	-	few	CASSIAGVGETQYF	TGTGCCAGTAGTATAGCGGGGGTTGGGGAGACCCAGTACTTC
TRBV13	TRBJ2-7	-	-	CASSLEGSYEQYF	TGTGCCAGCAGCTTAGAGGGGTCCTACGAGCAGTACTTC
TRBV10-3	TRBJ1-4	-	-	CAISESEGREKLFF	TGTGCCATCAGTGAGTCGGAGGGCAGGGAAAAACTGTTTTTT
TRBV7-9	TRBJ2-2	-	-	CASSLAGAAGELFF	TGTGCCAGCAGCTTAGCAGGGGCGGCCGGGGAGCTGTTTTTT
TRBV6-6	TRBJ2-2	TRBD2	-	CASSYPSGRAVGLFF	TGTGCCAGCAGTTACCCAAGCGGGAGAGCGGTGGGGCTGTTTTTT
TRBV14	TRBJ2-3	-	-	CASSRLVTDTQYF	TGTGCCAGCAGCAGACTAGTCACAGATACGCAGTATTTT
TRBV5-8	TRBJ2-7	TRBD1	-	CASSLAKDREPTYEQYF	TGTGCCAGCAGCTTGGCCAAGGACAGGGAACCCACCTACGAGCAGTACTTC
TRBV7-2	TRBJ2-1	TRBD2	-	CASRVGTSGYNEQFF	TGTGCCAGCAGGGTCGGGACTAGCGGATACAATGAGCAGTTCTTC
TRBV10-2	TRBJ2-1	TRBD1	few	CASSGTGRYNEQFF	TGCGCCAGCAGCGGGACAGGGAGGTACAATGAGCAGTTCTTC
TRBV7-9	TRBJ2-5	TRBD2	-	CASSFGAVAGGPETQYF	TGTGCCAGCAGCTTCGGGGCAGTGGCGGGGGGGCCGGAGACCCAGTACTTC
TRBV30	TRBJ2-3	-	few	CAWSLSVSTDTQYF	TGTGCCTGGAGTTTAAGCGTAAGCACAGATACGCAGTATTTT
TRBV12-2	TRBJ2-5	-	-	CASRARTGGRETQYF	TGTGCAAGTCGCGCCCGTACAGGGGGGCGAGAGACCCAGTACTTC
TRBV9	TRBJ1-1	-	few	CASSTGQTMNTEAFF	TGTGCCAGCAGCACCGGACAGACTATGAACACTGAAGCTTTCTTT
TRBV4-1	TRBJ1-1	-	-	CASSQPTANTEAFF	TGCGCCAGCAGCCAACCTACAGCGAACACTGAAGCTTTCTTT
TRBV7-9	TRBJ2-5	TRBD2	-	CASSLARPWEGTRETQYF	TGTGCCAGCAGCTTAGCCCGTCCGTGGGAGGGCACCAGGGAGACCCAGTACTTC
TRBV27	TRBJ2-3	TRBD2	-	CASSLTTSGGTDTQYF	TGTGCCAGCAGTTTAACGACTAGCGGGGGCACAGATACGCAGTATTTT
TRBV11-2	TRBJ2-2	-	once	CASSLDGPNTGELFF	TGTGCCAGCAGCTTAGATGGGCCAAACACCGGGGAGCTGTTTTTT
TRBV29-1	TRBJ2-7	-	few	CSVAGQSSYEQYF	TGCAGCGTTGCTGGGCAGTCCTCCTACGAGCAGTACTTC
TRBV10-2	TRBJ2-3	TRBD2	-	CASLPGTSGETQYF	TGCGCCAGCTTACCCGGGACTAGCGGCGAAACGCAGTATTTT